The clone carrying this T cell receptor (beta chain) appeared many times. The antigen remains undetermined. The CDR3 runs 12 residues. V was trimmed by 3 bases and J by 5 bases, leaving 8 bases between them. The germline V gene has CDR1 SQVTM and CDR2 ANQGSEA. This record comes from a study of blood T cells in healthy people across ages. Study-wide results and caveats: The long-lived group displayed more naive CD4+ cells, plus higher diversity, than the aged donors did.

A J-beta primer mix and a sample-barcoded 5' primer were used in a second PCR of about 6 to 12 cycles. TCRdb passed the 5' RACE reads through MiXCR, listing each CDR3 protein once. The repertoire holds fewer than 2,000,000 distinct CDR3 sequences, with about 31% as singletons. The sequence was obtained from a woman under 40 in good health. The chain links TRBV29-1 to TRBJ2-1, with D uncertain. Material: blood. In nucleotides, the CDR3 is TGCAGCGTTGACCGTCTGGACAATGAGCAGTTCTTC. Residues: CSVDRLDNEQFF.